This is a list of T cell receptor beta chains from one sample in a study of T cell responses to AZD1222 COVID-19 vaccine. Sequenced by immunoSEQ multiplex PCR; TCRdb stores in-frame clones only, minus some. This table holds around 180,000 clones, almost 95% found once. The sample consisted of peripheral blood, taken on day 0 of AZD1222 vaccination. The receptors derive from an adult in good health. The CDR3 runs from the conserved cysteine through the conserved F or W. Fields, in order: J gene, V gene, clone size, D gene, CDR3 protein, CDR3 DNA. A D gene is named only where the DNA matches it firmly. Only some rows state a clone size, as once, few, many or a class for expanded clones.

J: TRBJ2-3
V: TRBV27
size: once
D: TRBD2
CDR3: CASSFFAGGPSDTQYF
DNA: TGTGCCAGCAGTTTTTTTGCGGGAGGGCCCTCAGATACGCAGTATTTT

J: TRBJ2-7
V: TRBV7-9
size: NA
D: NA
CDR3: CASSWRQIDEQYF
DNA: TGTGCCAGCAGCTGGAGACAGATCGACGAGCAGTACTTC

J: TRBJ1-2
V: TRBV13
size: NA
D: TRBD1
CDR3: CASSRTGTGGGSGYTF
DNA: TGTGCCAGCAGCAGAACCGGGACAGGGGGCGGGAGTGGCTACACCTTC

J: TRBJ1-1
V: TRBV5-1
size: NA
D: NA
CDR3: CASSFAAGPPSGAFF
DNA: TGCGCCAGCAGCTTCGCGGCCGGGCCTCCCTCTGGAGCTTTCTTT

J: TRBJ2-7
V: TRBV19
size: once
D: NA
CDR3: CASSTLGRHEQYF
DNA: TGTGCCAGTAGTACGCTGGGGCGGCACGAGCAGTACTTC

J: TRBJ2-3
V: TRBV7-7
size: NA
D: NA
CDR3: CASSFSVADTQYF
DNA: TGTGCTAGCAGCTTCTCGGTGGCTGATACGCAGTATTTT

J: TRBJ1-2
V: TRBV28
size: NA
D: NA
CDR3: CASSLSESYGYTF
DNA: TGTGCCAGCAGTTTATCCGAGTCCTATGGCTACACCTTC

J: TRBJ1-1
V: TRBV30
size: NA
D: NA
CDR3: CAWSLGTTNTEAFF
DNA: TGTGCCTGGAGCTTAGGGACAACTAACACTGAAGCTTTCTTT

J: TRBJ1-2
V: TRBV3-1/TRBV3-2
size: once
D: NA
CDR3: CASSRVTLGYGYTF
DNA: TGTGCCAGCAGCCGAGTCACCTTGGGCTATGGCTACACCTTC

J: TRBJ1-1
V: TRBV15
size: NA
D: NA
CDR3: CATSRGGAGDTEAFF
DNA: TGTGCCACCAGCAGAGGTGGGGCAGGGGACACTGAAGCTTTCTTT

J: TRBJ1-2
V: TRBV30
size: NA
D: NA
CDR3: CAWSPWGTAGYGYTF
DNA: TGTGCCTGGAGCCCTTGGGGGACGGCGGGCTATGGCTACACCTTC

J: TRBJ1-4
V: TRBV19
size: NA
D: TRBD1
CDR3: CASSTRDRGDGKLFF
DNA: TGTGCCAGTAGTACCAGGGACAGGGGCGACGGAAAACTGTTTTTT

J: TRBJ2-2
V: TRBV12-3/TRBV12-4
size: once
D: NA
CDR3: CASTWSSGELFF
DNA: TGTGCCAGCACCTGGTCGAGCGGGGAGCTGTTTTTT

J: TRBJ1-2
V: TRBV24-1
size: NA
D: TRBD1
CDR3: CATSASDRDYGYTF
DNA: TGTGCCACCAGTGCCTCGGACAGGGACTATGGCTACACCTTC

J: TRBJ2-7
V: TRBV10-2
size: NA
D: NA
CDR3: CASSEDGYEQYF
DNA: TGCGCCAGCAGTGAGGACGGCTACGAGCAGTACTTC

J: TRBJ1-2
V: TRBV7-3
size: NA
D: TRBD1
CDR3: CASSLTHRGHDYGYTF
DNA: TGTGCCAGCAGCTTAACGCACAGGGGGCACGACTATGGCTACACCTTC

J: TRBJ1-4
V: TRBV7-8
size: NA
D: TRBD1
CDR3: CASSLFGTGDEKLFF
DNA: TGTGCCAGCAGCTTATTCGGGACAGGGGATGAAAAACTGTTTTTT

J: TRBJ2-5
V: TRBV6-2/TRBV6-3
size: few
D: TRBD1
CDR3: CASSTSGGETQYF
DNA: TGTGCCAGCAGCACCTCAGGGGGAGAGACCCAGTACTTC

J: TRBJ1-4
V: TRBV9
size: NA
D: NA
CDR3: CASSVAGLPNEKLFF
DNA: TGTGCCAGCAGCGTAGCGGGACTCCCGAATGAAAAACTGTTTTTT

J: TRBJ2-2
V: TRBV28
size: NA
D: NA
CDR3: CASSLSRWSQNTGELFF
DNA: TGTGCCAGCAGTTTAAGCAGGTGGAGTCAAAACACCGGGGAGCTGTTTTTT

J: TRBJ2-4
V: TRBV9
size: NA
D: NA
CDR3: CASSPELIAKNIQYF
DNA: TGTGCCAGCAGCCCCGAATTAATAGCCAAAAACATTCAGTACTTC

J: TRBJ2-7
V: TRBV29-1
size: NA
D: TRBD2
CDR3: CSVDWTRGGEQYF
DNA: TGCAGCGTTGATTGGACTAGAGGTGGCGAGCAGTACTTC

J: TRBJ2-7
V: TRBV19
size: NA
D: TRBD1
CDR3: CASSMGQHEQYF
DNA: TGTGCCAGTAGTATGGGACAGCACGAGCAGTACTTC

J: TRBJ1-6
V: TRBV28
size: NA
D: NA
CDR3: CASSQGIDYNSPLHF
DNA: TGTGCCAGCAGTCAGGGGATCGACTATAATTCACCCCTCCACTTT

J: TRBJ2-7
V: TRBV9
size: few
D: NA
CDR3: CASSVAAGRDLSEQYF
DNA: TGTGCCAGCAGCGTAGCTGCAGGAAGAGATCTATCCGAGCAGTACTTC

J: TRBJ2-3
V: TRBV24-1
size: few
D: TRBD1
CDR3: CATSERQGTVRDTQYF
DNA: TGTGCCACCAGTGAACGACAGGGAACGGTCAGAGATACGCAGTATTTT

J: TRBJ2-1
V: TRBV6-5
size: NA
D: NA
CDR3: CASSAIRVGRQFF
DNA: TGTGCCAGCAGCGCTATCCGGGTGGGAAGGCAGTTCTTC

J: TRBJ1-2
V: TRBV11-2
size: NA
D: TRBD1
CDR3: CASSLDGQGYGYTF
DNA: TGTGCCAGCAGCTTAGACGGACAGGGATATGGCTACACCTTC

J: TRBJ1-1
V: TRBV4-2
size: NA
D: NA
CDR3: CASSQDVRDTEAFF
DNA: TGTGCCAGCAGCCAAGACGTCAGGGACACTGAAGCTTTCTTT

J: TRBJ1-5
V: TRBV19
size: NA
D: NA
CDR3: CASSMTGNSNQPQHF
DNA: TGTGCCAGTAGTATGACGGGCAATAGCAATCAGCCCCAGCATTTT

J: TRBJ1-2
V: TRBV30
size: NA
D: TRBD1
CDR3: CAWSPPDRAHYGYTF
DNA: TGTGCCTGGAGTCCCCCGGACAGGGCGCACTATGGCTACACCTTC

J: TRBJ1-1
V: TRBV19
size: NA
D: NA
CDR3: CASSAGWDTEAFF
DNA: TGTGCCAGTAGTGCAGGGTGGGACACTGAAGCTTTCTTT

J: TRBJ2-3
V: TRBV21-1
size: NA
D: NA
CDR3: CASSKSQGYTDTQYF
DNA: TGTGCCAGCAGCAAGAGCCAGGGTTACACAGATACGCAGTATTTT

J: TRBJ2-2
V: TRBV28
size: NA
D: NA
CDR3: CASSYRDRGTGELFF
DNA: TGTGCCAGCAGTTACAGGGATAGGGGGACCGGGGAGCTGTTTTTT

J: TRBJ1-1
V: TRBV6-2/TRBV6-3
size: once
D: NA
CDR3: CASRYLFERGTEAFF
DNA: TGTGCCAGCAGGTACCTGTTTGAGAGGGGTACTGAAGCTTTCTTT

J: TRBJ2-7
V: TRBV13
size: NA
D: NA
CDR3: CASSLVSSLYEQYF
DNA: TGTGCCAGCAGCTTAGTTTCTAGCCTCTACGAGCAGTACTTC

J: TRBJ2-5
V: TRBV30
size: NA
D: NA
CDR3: CAWSGARRYGETQYF
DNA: TGTGCCTGGAGTGGAGCGAGGCGGTACGGGGAGACCCAGTACTTC